This T cell receptor (beta chain) is from a study of Graves' ophthalmopathy and Graves' hyperthyroidism. Ophthalmopathy donors' eye disease showed moderate-to-severe activity, CAS of at least 3, NOSPECS of at least 4 and duration under 3 months. Certain patients, namely those with other autoimmune diseases, uncontrolled infections, pregnancy or lactation, were excluded. The diagnosis was founded upon clinical symptoms, serum thyroxine, TRAb, thyroid ultrasound and orbital computed tomography. RNA transcripts served as template for amplifying TCR beta CDR3 sequences. First-round RT-PCR used HTBI primers; second-round multiplex PCR followed. TCRdb recomputed calls from the multiplex PCR reads with MiXCR, one row per CDR3 protein. Of about 500,000 distinct CDR3 sequences listed, approximately 15% were seen once; the top ten hold 8% to 10%. The clonotype originates from a woman in her twenties or thirties with Graves' ophthalmopathy. Input material: blood.

CDR3 coding DNA: TGCGCCAGCAGCCACCGAGGGGGACAGAACACTGAAGCTTTCTTT. Encoded protein: CASSHRGGQNTEAFF. V usage is TRBV4-1 and J usage is TRBJ1-1, with D perhaps matching TRBD1 (6 bases). The V end was cut by 3 bases, the J end by 1 base, with 12 bases between. CDR1 and CDR2 from the germline V gene are MGHRA and YSYEKL. This CDR3 has 15 amino acids.